Each of the 29 T cell receptor beta chains below was sequenced from the same sample in a study of CD8+CD57+ T cells in acquired aplastic anemia. TCR beta VDJ combinations and CDR3 sequences were profiled from genomic DNA. TCRdb passed the reads through MiXCR, listing each CDR3 protein once. The sample contains about 40,000 distinct CDR3 sequences, 60% to 70% of which appear only once. Patients picked for sequencing had shown CD8+CD57+ cell expansion detected by flow cytometry. The sample comprised sorted CD4+, CD8+, or CD8+CD57+ T cells (not recorded which) from PBMCs. Receptors originate from a human donor with aplastic anemia.

This clonotype was seen at least ten times. The chain carries TRBV9 and TRBJ2-7, with D uncertain. This CDR3 comprises 15 residues. Per the germline V gene, CDR1 is SGDLS and CDR2 is YYNGEE. The V end lost 4 bases, the J end lost 0 bases, and 14 bases lay between the germline ends. The CDR3 loop is CASSPTLDSSYEQYF. The CDR3 nucleotides read TGTGCCAGCAGCCCGACGCTCGATTCCTCCTACGAGCAGTACTTC.

V gene TRBV2 combines with J gene TRBJ1-2; D perhaps matches TRBD1 (5 bases). CDR1 and CDR2 from the germline V gene are SNHLY and FYNNEI. The CDR3 contains 13 residues. V was shortened by 1 base and J by 4 bases, with 7 bases between the two germline ends. The CDR3 DNA is TGTGCCAGCAGTGAAGAGGGGATCTATGGCTACACCTTC. It specifies CASSEEGIYGYTF.

The chain has TRBV9 and TRBJ2-2; TRBD1 matches 10 bases. CDR3 size: 15 residues. Per germline, CDR1 SGDLS and CDR2 YYNGEE. The V segment lost 5 bases and the J segment 3 bases; nucleotides outside the gene matches: 4. CDR3 DNA sequence: TGTGCCAGCAGTGAAGGGACAGGGGACACCGGGGAGCTGTTTTTT. This translates into CASSEGTGDTGELFF.

The gene calls are TRBV19 and TRBJ2-7, with D perhaps given as TRBD1 or TRBD2 (5 bases each). Deletions cut 5 bases from V and 0 bases from J, with 11 bases between. CDR3 length: 14 residues. Looked up from germline, CDR1 is LNHDA and CDR2 is SQIVND (reference sequence). For the CDR3, the DNA is TGTGCCAGTAGTCCAGGGACCTCCTCCTACGAGCAGTACTTC. Translated, it gives CASSPGTSSYEQYF.

This clonotype appeared many times. The V and J genes are TRBV3-1 and TRBJ2-7; 8 bases are shared with TRBD2. Unmatched junction bases numbered 6, after V lost 5 bases and J lost 3 bases. The CDR3 is 14 amino acids. In germline, CDR1 is LGHDT, CDR2 YNNKEL (reference sequence). The CDR3 sequence: CASSGGGTHYEQYF. The CDR3 nucleotides are TGTGCCAGCAGCGGCGGGGGGACCCACTACGAGCAGTACTTC.

The chain has TRBV28 and TRBJ2-1; 9 bases fit TRBD1. Per the germline V gene, CDR1 is MDHEN and CDR2 is SYDVKM. The CDR3 length is 16 residues. V lost 0 bases and J lost 3; bases outside the gene matches: 3. CDR3 nucleotide sequence: TGTGCCAGCAGTTTATGGGGACAGGGACGCTACAATGAGCAGTTCTTC. Translated: CASSLWGQGRYNEQFF.

This clonotype was counted many times. A read error may explain this, as a much larger clone is one base away. V gene TRBV29-1 combines with J gene TRBJ1-2; TRBD1 aligns across 8 bases. CDR1 and CDR2 (germline): SQVTM, ANQGSEA. The CDR3 contains 13 residues. The junction had 2 bases not matched to a gene; V was cut back by 1 base and J by 4 bases. CDR3 sequence: CSVEAGGSYGYTF. CDR3 DNA: TGCAGCGTTGAAGCAGGGGGCAGCTATGGCTACACCTTC.

V is TRBV10-3 and J is TRBJ1-3, with no clear D. The CDR3 has 15 amino acids. The germline CDR1 and CDR2 sequences are ENHRY and SYGVKD. V dropped 10 bases and J dropped 3 bases, with 19 bases sitting between them. CDR3 amino acids: CATSGESRLGNTIYF. Written as DNA, the CDR3 is TGTGCCACCAGCGGGGAATCGCGACTTGGAAACACCATATATTTT.

This clonotype appeared once. A read error may explain this, as a much larger clone is one base away. The rearrangement links TRBV19 to TRBJ1-5; 8 bases match TRBD1. This CDR3 contains 13 residues. Germline V lookup: CDR1 LNHDA, CDR2 SQIVND (reference sequence). The V and J ends lost 9 bases and 9 bases, in that order; junction bases with no gene match: 10. The CDR3 is CASTGQGYRPQHF. Written as DNA, the CDR3 is TGTGCCAGCACCGGACAGGGATATCGGCCCCAGCATTTT. The full variable domain, in which reference TRBV19 and TRBJ1-5 provide the parts outside the CDR3, is DGGITQSPKYLFRKEGQNVTLSCEQNLNHDAMYWYRQDPGQGLRLIYYSQIVNDFQKGDIAEGYSVSREKKESFPLTVTSAQKNPTAFYLCASTGQGYRPQHFGDGTRLSIL.

Of note for this clonotype: With a much larger clone just one base away, this may be a read error. This chain joins TRBV6-5 and TRBJ2-7, with 11 bases identical to TRBD2. Germline CDR1 MNHEY, CDR2 SVGAGI. The CDR3 consists of 15 residues. Here the CDR3 reads CARSYSLAGGYEQYF. As DNA, the CDR3 is TGTGCCCGCAGTTACAGTCTAGCGGGGGGCTACGAGCAGTACTTC.

This clonotype has a single count. One end of the junction does not line up with germline, which may come from a read error. The chain combines TRBV10-3 with TRBJ1-5, with D unresolved. The CDR3 loop spans 13 amino acids. Germline V CDR1 and CDR2: ENHRY, SYGVKD. The CDR3 DNA sequence: TGTGCCATCGGTGAGGACCCCTATCAGCCCCAGCATTTT. It encodes CAIGEDPYQPQHF.

The rearrangement links TRBV7-6 to TRBJ2-5; perhaps D is TRBD1 or TRBD2 (5 bases each). Trimming took off 5 bases at V and 3 bases at J, with 19 bases between the two ends. Germline V gene data show CDR1 as SGHVS and CDR2 as FNYEAQ. The CDR3 contains 16 residues. The CDR3 DNA is TGTGCCAGCAGCGTTACGGCGGGTCAGGGAGAAGAGACCCAGTACTTC. It yields the protein CASSVTAGQGEETQYF.

This clonotype was seen just once. The chain carries TRBV29-1 and TRBJ2-5; 9 positions agree with TRBD2. The V gene end was trimmed by 8 bases and the J gene end by 4 bases; junction bases not matched to a gene: 11. The length of the CDR3 is 14 residues. The germline V gene encodes CDR1 SQVTM and CDR2 ANQGSEA. The CDR3 region is CSPRLLAGIETQYF. The DNA for the CDR3 is TGCAGCCCGAGACTTCTAGCGGGGATAGAGACCCAGTACTTC.

The chain couples TRBV7-9 to TRBJ2-3, with D perhaps assigned TRBD1 or TRBD2 (5 bases each). Germline CDR1 is SEHNR and CDR2 is FQNEAQ (reference sequence). CDR3 length: 11 amino acids. Trimming left V 6 bases short and J 6 bases short, with 7 bases between. CDR3 sequence reads: CASRWGDTQYF. The CDR3 DNA sequence: TGTGCCAGCAGGTGGGGGGATACGCAGTATTTT.

The chain carries TRBV19 and TRBJ1-6; D is unresolved. The CDR3 is 15 amino acids. Trimming shortened V by 5 bases and J by 9 bases, and 17 bases separated the two germline ends. The germline V gene encodes CDR1 LNHDA and CDR2 SQIVND (reference sequence). The CDR3 spells CASSPTRWPRSPLHF. CDR3 nucleotide sequence: TGTGCCAGTAGTCCCACACGGTGGCCCCGTTCACCCCTCCACTTT. Together with reference TRBV19 and TRBJ1-6, the CDR3 gives the full variable domain: DGGITQSPKYLFRKEGQNVTLSCEQNLNHDAMYWYRQDPGQGLRLIYYSQIVNDFQKGDIAEGYSVSREKKESFPLTVTSAQKNPTAFYLCASSPTRWPRSPLHFGNGTRLTVT.

This clonotype showed up many times. The V and J genes are TRBV6-1 and TRBJ1-1; no reliable D call. Germline values: CDR1 MNHNS, CDR2 SASEGT. This CDR3 contains 14 residues. V gave up 5 bases and J gave up 4 bases, with 14 bases separating them. The CDR3 region has the DNA TGTGCCAGCAGTAAGGACGTAGTGGGCACTGAAGCTTTCTTT. Translation gives CASSKDVVGTEAFF.

This chain connects TRBV7-3 to TRBJ2-5; D gene uncertain. V gave up 2 bases and J gave up 7 bases, with 14 bases separating them. Germline V lookup: CDR1 SGHTA, CDR2 FQGTGA. The CDR3 is 14 amino acids. CDR3 residues: CASSLGRARVTQYF. CDR3 coding DNA: TGTGCCAGCAGCTTAGGACGGGCCCGGGTGACCCAGTACTTC.

This clonotype has at least ten counts. The J gene is TRBJ2-3, the V gene TRBV20-1; D is possibly TRBD1 (6 bases). The V and J ends lost 0 bases and 0 bases respectively, with 19 bases between them. The CDR3 sequence is 18 residues long. The germline gives CDR1 DFQATT, CDR2 SNEGSKA (reference sequence). Here the CDR3 DNA reads TGCAGTGCTAGAGATCCGGATAGGTCAGGGGTTAGCACAGATACGCAGTATTTT. Protein: CSARDPDRSGVSTDTQYF.

The V gene is TRBV25-1, the J gene TRBJ2-6, with D possibly TRBD2 on 5 matching bases. In germline, CDR1 is MGHDK, CDR2 SYGVNS. The V and J ends lost 4 bases and 0 bases respectively, with 13 bases between them. The CDR3 has 17 residues. For the CDR3, the DNA is TGTGCCAGCAGTGTTACTTCCGGGGTCTCTGGGGCCAACGTCCTGACTTTC. Protein product: CASSVTSGVSGANVLTF.

A few counts support this clonotype. The chain links TRBV2 to TRBJ2-5, with TRBD2 identical over 8 bases. After removal of 9 bases from V and 5 bases from J, the junction contained 8 bases not matched to a gene. The CDR3 spans 13 residues. Germline values: CDR1 SNHLY, CDR2 FYNNEI. The CDR3 sequence is CARSGLVGETQYF. The DNA for the CDR3 is TGTGCCAGATCGGGACTAGTCGGTGAGACCCAGTACTTC.

The chain couples TRBV10-3 to TRBJ2-5; D perhaps matches TRBD1 (5 bases). Germline loops: CDR1 ENHRY, CDR2 SYGVKD. The germline V and J ends were trimmed by 0 bases and 2 bases, with 13 bases remaining between them. The CDR3 extends over 16 amino acids. The CDR3 sequence: CAISESSGRKQETQYF. CDR3 coding DNA: TGTGCCATCAGTGAGTCGTCAGGGCGAAAACAAGAGACCCAGTACTTC.

This clonotype occurred once. This chain uses TRBV9 with TRBJ1-5; D not certain. The V gene's germline CDR1 is SGDLS and CDR2 YYNGEE. The CDR3 has 11 residues. V lost 2 bases and J 5 bases, leaving 2 bases between the germline ends. This chain's CDR3 is CASSVDQPQHF. The DNA for the CDR3 is TGTGCCAGCAGCGTGGATCAGCCCCAGCATTTT.

Remarks on this clonotype: A read error may account for a junction end that differs from germline. The rearrangement uses TRBV7-2 and TRBJ1-6, with D unclear. The CDR3 spans 13 residues. Germline-derived CDR1 and CDR2 are SGHTA and FQGNSA. The CDR3 spells CASSQERRSPLHF. The CDR3 DNA sequence: TGCGCCAGCAGCCAAGAGAGAAGGTCACCCCTCCACTTT.

J is TRBJ2-5 and V is TRBV19; D is possibly TRBD2 (5 bases). Germline values: CDR1 LNHDA, CDR2 SQIVND (reference sequence). This CDR3 comprises 14 residues. V was clipped by 1 base and J by 4 bases, with 10 bases between them. CDR3 sequence: CASSIVGRVETQYF. Here the CDR3 DNA reads TGTGCCAGTAGTATAGTTGGGAGAGTAGAGACCCAGTACTTC.

The chain recombines TRBV19 with TRBJ1-1, with D possibly being TRBD1 (5 bases). The CDR3 has 14 amino acids. V lost 10 bases, J lost 9 bases, and 24 bases lay in between. The germline V gene encodes CDR1 LNHDA and CDR2 SQIVND (reference sequence). The CDR3 reads CATKPGTEYTQAFF. The CDR3 coding sequence is TGTGCCACCAAACCCGGGACTGAATATACCCAAGCTTTCTTT.

The chain employs TRBV4-2 and TRBJ1-5; 7 nucleotides align to TRBD1. This CDR3 region has 21 residues. Germline loops: CDR1 LGHNA, CDR2 YNFKEQ. V trimming: 4 bases; J trimming: 5 bases; junction bases outside the gene matches: 26. CDR3 residues: CASSPLYRQGDHQGGDQPQHF. As DNA, the CDR3 is TGTGCCAGCAGCCCCCTTTACAGACAGGGCGACCACCAGGGCGGAGATCAGCCCCAGCATTTT.

There are a few counts of this clonotype. V is TRBV10-3 and J is TRBJ2-3; 12 bases fit TRBD2. Germline-derived CDR1 and CDR2 are ENHRY and SYGVKD. This CDR3 contains 17 residues. J lost 1 base, V lost 8 bases, and 10 bases had no gene match. This chain's CDR3 is CAIRASGGVLGTDTQYF. In nucleotides, the CDR3 is TGTGCCATCCGGGCTAGCGGGGGGGTGTTGGGCACAGATACGCAGTATTTT.

The chain links TRBV19 to TRBJ1-2; 8 nucleotides agree with TRBD1. From germline, CDR1 is LNHDA and CDR2 SQIVND (reference sequence). Trimming removed 4 bases from V and 7 bases from J; junction bases left unmatched: 5. This CDR3 has 13 residues. In nucleotides, the CDR3 is TGTGCCAGTAGTACGGACAGGGTGGGTGGCTACACCTTC. It encodes CASSTDRVGGYTF.

The chain links TRBV4-2 to TRBJ1-5, with D perhaps TRBD1 (6 bases). This CDR3 contains 15 residues. The ends were cut back, 0 bases at V and 7 bases at J, with 13 bases in the middle. Germline values: CDR1 LGHNA, CDR2 YNFKEQ. CDR3 coding DNA: TGTGCCAGCAGCCAAGATCGAGGACAGTACCAGCCCCAGCATTTT. Its translation is CASSQDRGQYQPQHF.